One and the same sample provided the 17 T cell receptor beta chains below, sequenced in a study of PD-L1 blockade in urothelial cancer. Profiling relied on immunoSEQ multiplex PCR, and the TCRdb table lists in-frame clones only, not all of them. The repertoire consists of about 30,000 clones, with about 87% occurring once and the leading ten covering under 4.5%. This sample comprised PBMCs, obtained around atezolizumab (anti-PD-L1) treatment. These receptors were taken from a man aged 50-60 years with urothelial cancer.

CDR3 sequence (DNA): TGTGCCAGCACTAACATTCTCTCTGGAAACACCATATATTTT. This sequence encodes CASTNILSGNTIYF. The chain joins TRBV19 to TRBJ1-3; D uncertain. V was shortened by 9 bases and J by 0 bases, with 12 bases between the two germline ends. The CDR3 runs to 14 residues. From germline, CDR1 is LNHDA and CDR2 SQIVND (reference sequence). Full variable domain (rest looked up from reference TRBV19 and TRBJ1-3): DGGITQSPKYLFRKEGQNVTLSCEQNLNHDAMYWYRQDPGQGLRLIYYSQIVNDFQKGDIAEGYSVSREKKESFPLTVTSAQKNPTAFYLCASTNILSGNTIYFGEGSWLTVV.

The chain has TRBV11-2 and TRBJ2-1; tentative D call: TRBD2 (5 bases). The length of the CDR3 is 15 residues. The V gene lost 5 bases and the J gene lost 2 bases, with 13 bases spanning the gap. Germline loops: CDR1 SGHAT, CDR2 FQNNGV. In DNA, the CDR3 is TGTGCCAGCAGCCCCCGGACTCGAACCTACAATGAGCAGTTCTTC. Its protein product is CASSPRTRTYNEQFF.

CDR3 in DNA: TGTGCCTGGAGTATAGGGAGAAAGGGAGATCAGCCCCAGCATTTT. Its protein product is CAWSIGRKGDQPQHF. The chain couples TRBV30 to TRBJ1-5, with no clear D. The CDR3 contains 15 residues. V lost 2 bases and J lost 5, with 16 bases in between. Germline CDR1 is GTSNPN and CDR2 is SVGIG (reference sequence).

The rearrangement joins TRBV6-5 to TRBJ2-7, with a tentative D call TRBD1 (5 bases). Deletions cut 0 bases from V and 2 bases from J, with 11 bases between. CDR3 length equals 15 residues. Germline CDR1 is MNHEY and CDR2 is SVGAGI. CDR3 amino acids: CASSYSTATTYEQYF. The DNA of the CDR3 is TGTGCCAGCAGTTACTCGACAGCCACAACCTACGAGCAGTACTTC.

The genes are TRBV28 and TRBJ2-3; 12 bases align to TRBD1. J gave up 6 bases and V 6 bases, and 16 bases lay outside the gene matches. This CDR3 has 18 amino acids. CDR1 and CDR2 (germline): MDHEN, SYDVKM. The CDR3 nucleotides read TGTGCCAGCAGCCCCCGATTGTGGGACAGGGGGCGGAAGGATACGCAGTATTTT. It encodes CASSPRLWDRGRKDTQYF.

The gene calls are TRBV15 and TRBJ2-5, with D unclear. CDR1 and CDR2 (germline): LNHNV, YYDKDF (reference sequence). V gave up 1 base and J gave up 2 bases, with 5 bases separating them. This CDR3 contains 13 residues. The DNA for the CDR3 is TGTGCCACCAGCAGAGCCCCACAAGAGACCCAGTACTTC. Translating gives CATSRAPQETQYF.

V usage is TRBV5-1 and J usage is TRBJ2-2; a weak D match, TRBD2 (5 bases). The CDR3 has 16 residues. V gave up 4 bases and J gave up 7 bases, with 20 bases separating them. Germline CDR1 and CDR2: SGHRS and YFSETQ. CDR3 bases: TGCGCCAGCAGCCCCGCAGCTGTTCTCGGGAACGGGGAGCTGTTTTTT. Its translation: CASSPAAVLGNGELFF.

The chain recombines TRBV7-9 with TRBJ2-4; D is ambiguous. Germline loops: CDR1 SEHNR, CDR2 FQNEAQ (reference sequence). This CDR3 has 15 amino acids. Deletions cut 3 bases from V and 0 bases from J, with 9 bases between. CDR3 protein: CASSLSRLAKNIQYF. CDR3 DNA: TGTGCCAGCAGCTTGTCCAGGCTAGCCAAAAACATTCAGTACTTC.

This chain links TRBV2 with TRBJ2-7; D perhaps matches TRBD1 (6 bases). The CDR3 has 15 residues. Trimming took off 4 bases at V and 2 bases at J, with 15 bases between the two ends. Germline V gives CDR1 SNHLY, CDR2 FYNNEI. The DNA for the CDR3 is TGTGCCAGCAGTGCTCTAGCAGGGGAGACCTACGAGCAGTACTTC. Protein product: CASSALAGETYEQYF.

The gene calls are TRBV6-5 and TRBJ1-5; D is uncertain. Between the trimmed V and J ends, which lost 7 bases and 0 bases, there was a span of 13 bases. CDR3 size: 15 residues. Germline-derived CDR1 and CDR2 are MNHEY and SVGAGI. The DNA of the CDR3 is TGTGCCAGCAAATATGCGGCGTTTAGCAATCAGCCCCAGCATTTT. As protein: CASKYAAFSNQPQHF.

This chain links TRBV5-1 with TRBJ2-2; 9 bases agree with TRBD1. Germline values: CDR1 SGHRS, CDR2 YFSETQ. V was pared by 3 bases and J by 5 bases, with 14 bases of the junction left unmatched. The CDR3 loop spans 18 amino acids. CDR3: CASSWTYGQGSGTGELFF. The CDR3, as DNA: TGCGCCAGCAGCTGGACTTACGGACAGGGGAGCGGAACCGGGGAGCTGTTTTTT.

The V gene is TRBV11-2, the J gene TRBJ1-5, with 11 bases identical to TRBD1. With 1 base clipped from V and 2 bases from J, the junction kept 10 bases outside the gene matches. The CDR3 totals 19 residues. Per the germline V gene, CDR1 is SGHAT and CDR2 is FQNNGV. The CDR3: CASSLAGGQGVVGNQPQHF. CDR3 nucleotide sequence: TGTGCCAGCAGCTTAGCGGGGGGACAGGGGGTAGTAGGCAATCAGCCCCAGCATTTT.

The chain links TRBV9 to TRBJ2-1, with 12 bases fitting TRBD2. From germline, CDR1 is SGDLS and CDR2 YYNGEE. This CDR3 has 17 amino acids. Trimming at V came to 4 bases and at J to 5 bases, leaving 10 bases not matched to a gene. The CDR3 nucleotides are TGTGCCAGCAGCTTACCGCAATCTAGCGGGAGGGACAATGAGCAGTTCTTC. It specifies CASSLPQSSGRDNEQFF. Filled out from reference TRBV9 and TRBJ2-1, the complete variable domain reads DSGVTQTPKHLITATGQRVTLRCSPRSGDLSVYWYQQSLDQGLQFLIQYYNGEERAKGNILERFSAQQFPDLHSELNLSSLELGDSALYFCASSLPQSSGRDNEQFFGPGTRLTVL.

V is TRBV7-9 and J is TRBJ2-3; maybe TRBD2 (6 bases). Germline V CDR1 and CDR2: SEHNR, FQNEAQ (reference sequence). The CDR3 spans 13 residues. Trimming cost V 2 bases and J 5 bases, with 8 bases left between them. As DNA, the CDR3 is TGTGCCAGCAGCTTATTGGGGGGAGATACGCAGTATTTT. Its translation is CASSLLGGDTQYF. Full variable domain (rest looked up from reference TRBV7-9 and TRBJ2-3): DTGVSQNPRHKITKRGQNVTFRCDPISEHNRLYWYRQTLGQGPEFLTYFQNEAQLEKSRLLSDRFSAERPKGSFSTLEIQRTEQGDSAMYLCASSLLGGDTQYFGPGTRLTVL.

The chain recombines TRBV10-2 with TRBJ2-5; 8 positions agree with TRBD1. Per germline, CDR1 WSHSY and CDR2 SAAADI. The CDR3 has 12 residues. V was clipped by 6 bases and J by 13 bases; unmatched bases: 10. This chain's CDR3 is CASSPGQGRGYF. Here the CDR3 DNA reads TGCGCCAGCAGCCCCGGACAGGGAAGAGGGTACTTC.

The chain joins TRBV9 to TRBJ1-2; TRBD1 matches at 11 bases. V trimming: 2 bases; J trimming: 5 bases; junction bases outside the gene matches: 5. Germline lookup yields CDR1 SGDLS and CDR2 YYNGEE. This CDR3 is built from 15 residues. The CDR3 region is CASSVGQGAGYGYTF. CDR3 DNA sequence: TGTGCCAGCAGCGTTGGACAGGGGGCAGGATATGGCTACACCTTC.

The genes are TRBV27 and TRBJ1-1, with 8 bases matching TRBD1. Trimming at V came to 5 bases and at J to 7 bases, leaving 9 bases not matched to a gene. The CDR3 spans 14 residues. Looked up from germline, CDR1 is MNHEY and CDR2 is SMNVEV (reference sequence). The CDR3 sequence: CASSKRTGLDEAFF. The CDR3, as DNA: TGTGCCAGCAGTAAACGGACAGGGTTGGATGAAGCTTTCTTT.